This T cell receptor (beta chain) comes out of a study of relationships among human T cell subsets. Semiquantitative ARM-PCR amplified T cell receptor alpha and beta CDR3 regions from mRNA. ARM-PCR used tagged nested gene-specific primers, then communal superprimers for exponential amplification. TCRdb fed the multiplex PCR reads into MiXCR, producing one record per CDR3 protein. The sample records around 14,000 distinct CDR3 sequences, less than 80% being singletons. This CDR3 region has 14 residues. CDR1 DFQATT and CDR2 SNEGSKA come from the germline V gene (reference sequence). Trimming stripped 1 base from V and 3 bases from J, with 13 bases between. Points from the study as a whole: Over 50% of CD8+ cytotoxic sequences were in clones over 100 reads; regulatory and Th2 had few. V, D, J usage, CDR3 length and N-additions were similar across seven subsets.

This clonotype was detected a few times. Its antigen is unidentified. The receptor's source is a man in his forties in good health. The V and J genes are TRBV20-1 and TRBJ2-7; D might be TRBD1 (5 bases). Sequencing was done on a sample of total T cells sorted from blood. CDR3 coding DNA: TGCAGTGCTAGAGTCATGGCAGGGCGCTACGAGCAGTACTTC. Its translation: CSARVMAGRYEQYF.